This TCR beta chain originates from a study of T-cell reconstitution after alpha-beta-depleted transplantation in children. CDR3 length: 14 amino acids. Germline assignment: CDR1 SGHVS and CDR2 FNYEAQ. Deletions cut 5 bases from V and 13 bases from J, with 18 bases between. TCRbeta library preparation incorporated unique molecular identifiers. TCRdb re-derived calls from the PCR reads in MiXCR, one entry per CDR3 protein. Altogether roughly 500,000 distinct CDR3 sequences are present, about a sixth being singletons, with the ten largest covering 3.3%. The rearrangement links TRBV7-6 to TRBJ1-6; D is ambiguous. Sample: PBMCs from the stem cell graft donor, taken from the stem cell graft. The receptor's source is a human donor who donated a stem cell graft to a child with acute lymphoblastic leukemia. CDR3 region: CASSPEGPSRPLHF. The CDR3 DNA sequence: TGTGCCAGCAGCCCCGAAGGACCCTCTCGGCCCCTCCACTTT. Full variable domain (missing parts from reference TRBV7-6 and TRBJ1-6): GAGVSQSPRYKVTKRGQDVALRCDPISGHVSLYWYRQALGQGPEFLTYFNYEAQQDKSGLPNDRFSAERPEGSISTLTIQRTEQRDSAMYRCASSPEGPSRPLHFGNGTRLTVT.